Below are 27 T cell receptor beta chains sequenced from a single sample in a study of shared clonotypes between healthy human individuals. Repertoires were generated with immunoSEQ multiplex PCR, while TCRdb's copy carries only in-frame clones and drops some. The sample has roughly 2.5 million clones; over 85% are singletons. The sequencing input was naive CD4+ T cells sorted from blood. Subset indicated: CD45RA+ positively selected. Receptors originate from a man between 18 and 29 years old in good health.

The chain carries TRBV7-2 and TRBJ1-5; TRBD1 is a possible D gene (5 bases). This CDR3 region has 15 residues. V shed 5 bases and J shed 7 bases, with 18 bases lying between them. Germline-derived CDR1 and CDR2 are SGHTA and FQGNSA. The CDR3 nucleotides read TGTGCCAGCAGCCCACCGCCATCCGGGGGGCAGCCCCAGCATTTT. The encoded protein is CASSPPPSGGQPQHF.

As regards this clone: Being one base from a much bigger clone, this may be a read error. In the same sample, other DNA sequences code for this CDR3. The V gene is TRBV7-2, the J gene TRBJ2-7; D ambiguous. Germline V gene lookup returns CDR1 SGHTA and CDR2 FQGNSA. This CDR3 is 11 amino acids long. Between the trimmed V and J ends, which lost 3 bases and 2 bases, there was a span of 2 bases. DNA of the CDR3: TGTGCCAGCAGCTTCACCTACGAGCAGTACTTC. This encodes CASSFTYEQYF.

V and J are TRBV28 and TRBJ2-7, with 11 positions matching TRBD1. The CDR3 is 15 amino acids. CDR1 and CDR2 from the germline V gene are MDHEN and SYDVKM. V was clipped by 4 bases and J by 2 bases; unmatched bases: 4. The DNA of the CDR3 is TGTGCCAGCAGTTCCGGGACAGGGGGAGCCTACGAGCAGTACTTC. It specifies CASSSGTGGAYEQYF.

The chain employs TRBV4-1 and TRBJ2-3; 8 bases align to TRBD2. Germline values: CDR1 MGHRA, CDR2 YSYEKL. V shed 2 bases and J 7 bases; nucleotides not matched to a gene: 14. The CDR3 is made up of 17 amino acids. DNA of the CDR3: TGCGCCAGCAGCCAACTTTCCCTAGCGGGCCTTCATAATACGCAGTATTTT. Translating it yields CASSQLSLAGLHNTQYF.

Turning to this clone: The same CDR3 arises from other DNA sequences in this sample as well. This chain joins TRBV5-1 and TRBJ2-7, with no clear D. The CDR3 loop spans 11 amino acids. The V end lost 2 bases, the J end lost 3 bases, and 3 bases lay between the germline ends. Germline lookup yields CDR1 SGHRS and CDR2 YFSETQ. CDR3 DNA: TGCGCCAGCAGCTTATACTACGAGCAGTACTTC. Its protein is CASSLYYEQYF.

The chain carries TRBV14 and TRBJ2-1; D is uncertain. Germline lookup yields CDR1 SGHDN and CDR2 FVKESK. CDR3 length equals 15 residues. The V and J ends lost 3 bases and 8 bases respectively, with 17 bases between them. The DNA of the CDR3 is TGTGCCAGCAGCCAGTTTAACCCCCGGTACGATGAGCAGTTCTTC. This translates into CASSQFNPRYDEQFF.

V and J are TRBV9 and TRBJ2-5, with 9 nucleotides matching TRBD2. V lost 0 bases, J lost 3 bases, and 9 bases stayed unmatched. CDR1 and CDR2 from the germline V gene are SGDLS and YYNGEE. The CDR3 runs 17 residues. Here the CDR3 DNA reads TGTGCCAGCAGCGTAGGGTTAGCGGGGGCAATCGAAGAGACCCAGTACTTC. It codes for CASSVGLAGAIEETQYF.

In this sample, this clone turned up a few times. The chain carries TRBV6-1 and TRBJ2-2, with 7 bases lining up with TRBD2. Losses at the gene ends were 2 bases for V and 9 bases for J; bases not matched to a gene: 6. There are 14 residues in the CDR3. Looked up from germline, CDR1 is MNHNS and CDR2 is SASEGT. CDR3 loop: CASSESWEGRELFF. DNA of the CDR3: TGTGCCAGCAGTGAATCCTGGGAGGGCAGGGAGCTGTTTTTT.

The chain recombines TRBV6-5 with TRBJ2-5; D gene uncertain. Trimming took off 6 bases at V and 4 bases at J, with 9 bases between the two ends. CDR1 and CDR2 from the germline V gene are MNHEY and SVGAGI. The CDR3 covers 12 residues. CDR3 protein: CASRSRGETQYF. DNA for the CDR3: TGTGCCAGCAGGTCTCGAGGAGAGACCCAGTACTTC.

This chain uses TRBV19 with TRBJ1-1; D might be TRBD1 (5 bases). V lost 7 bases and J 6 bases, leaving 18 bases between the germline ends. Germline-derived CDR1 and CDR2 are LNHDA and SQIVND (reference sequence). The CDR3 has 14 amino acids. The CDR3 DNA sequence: TGTGCCAGTACTTGGGGGGGAGTGAGCGCTGAAGCTTTCTTT. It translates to CASTWGGVSAEAFF.

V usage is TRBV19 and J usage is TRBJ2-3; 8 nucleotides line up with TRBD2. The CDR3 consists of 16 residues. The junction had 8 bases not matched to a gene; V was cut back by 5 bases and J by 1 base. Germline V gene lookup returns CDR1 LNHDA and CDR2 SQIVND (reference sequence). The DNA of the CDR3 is TGTGCCAGTAGTCCCATAGGGCGGGAGGGCACAGATACGCAGTATTTT. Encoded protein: CASSPIGREGTDTQYF.

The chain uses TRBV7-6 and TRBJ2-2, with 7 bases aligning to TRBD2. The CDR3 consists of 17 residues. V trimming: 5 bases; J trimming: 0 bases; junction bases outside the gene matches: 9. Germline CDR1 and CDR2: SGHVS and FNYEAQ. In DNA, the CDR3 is TGTGCCAGCAGCCCGGTACCTAGCGGAACGAACACCGGGGAGCTGTTTTTT. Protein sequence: CASSPVPSGTNTGELFF.

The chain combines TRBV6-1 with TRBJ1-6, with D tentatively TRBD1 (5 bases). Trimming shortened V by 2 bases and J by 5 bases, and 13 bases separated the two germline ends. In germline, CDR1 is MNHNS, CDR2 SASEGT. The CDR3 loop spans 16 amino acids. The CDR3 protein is CASSEYFSTDNSPLHF. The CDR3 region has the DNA TGTGCCAGCAGTGAATACTTTTCGACAGATAATTCACCCCTCCACTTT.

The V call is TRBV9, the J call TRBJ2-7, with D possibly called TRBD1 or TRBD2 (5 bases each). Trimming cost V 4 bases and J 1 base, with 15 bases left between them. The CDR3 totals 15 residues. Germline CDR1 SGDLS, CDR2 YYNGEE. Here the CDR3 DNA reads TGTGCCAGCAGCACCGACTTGGGGACGTCCTACGAGCAGTACTTC. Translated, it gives CASSTDLGTSYEQYF.

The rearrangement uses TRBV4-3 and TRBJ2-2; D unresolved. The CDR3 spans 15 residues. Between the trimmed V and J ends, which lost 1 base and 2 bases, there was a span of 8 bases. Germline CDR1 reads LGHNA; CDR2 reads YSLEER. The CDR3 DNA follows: TGCGCCAGCAGCCAAGGTCACTTAAACACCGGGGAGCTGTTTTTT. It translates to CASSQGHLNTGELFF.

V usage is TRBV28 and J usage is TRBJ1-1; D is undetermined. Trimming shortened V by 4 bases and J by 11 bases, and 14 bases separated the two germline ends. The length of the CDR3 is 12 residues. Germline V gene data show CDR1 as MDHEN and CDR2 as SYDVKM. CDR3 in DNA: TGTGCCAGCAGTTCCACCCAGTGGTTGGCTTTCTTT. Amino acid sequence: CASSSTQWLAFF.

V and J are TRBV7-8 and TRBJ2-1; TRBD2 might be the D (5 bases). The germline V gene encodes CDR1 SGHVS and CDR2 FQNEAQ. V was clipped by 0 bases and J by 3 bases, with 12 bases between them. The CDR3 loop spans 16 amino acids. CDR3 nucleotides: TGTGCCAGCAGCTTAGCGAGCGGCAACATCTACAATGAGCAGTTCTTC. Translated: CASSLASGNIYNEQFF.

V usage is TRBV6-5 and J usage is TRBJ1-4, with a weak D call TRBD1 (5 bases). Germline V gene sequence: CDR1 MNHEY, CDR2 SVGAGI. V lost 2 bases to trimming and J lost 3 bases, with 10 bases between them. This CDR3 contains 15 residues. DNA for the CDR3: TGTGCCAGCAGTTACGGGGGGAAGTCTAATGAAAAACTGTTTTTT. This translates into CASSYGGKSNEKLFF.

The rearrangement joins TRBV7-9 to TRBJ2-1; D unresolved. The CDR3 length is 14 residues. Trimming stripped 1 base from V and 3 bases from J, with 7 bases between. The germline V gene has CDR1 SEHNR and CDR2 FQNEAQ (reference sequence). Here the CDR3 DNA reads TGTGCCAGCAGCTTAGAACTGAGCTACAATGAGCAGTTCTTC. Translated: CASSLELSYNEQFF.

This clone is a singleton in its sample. As DNA, the CDR3 is TGTGCCAGCAGCCCAGGGACAGCTAATGAAAAACTGTTTTTT. It translates to CASSPGTANEKLFF. The rearrangement joins TRBV9 to TRBJ1-4; 7 bases are shared with TRBD1. The germline V gene encodes CDR1 SGDLS and CDR2 YYNGEE. V trimming: 4 bases; J trimming: 3 bases; junction bases outside the gene matches: 3. CDR3 size: 14 residues.

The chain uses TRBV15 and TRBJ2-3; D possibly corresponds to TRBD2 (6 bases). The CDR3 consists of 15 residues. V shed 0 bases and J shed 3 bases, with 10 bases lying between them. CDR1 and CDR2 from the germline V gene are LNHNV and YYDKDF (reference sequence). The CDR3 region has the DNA TGTGCCACCAGCAGAGACCCGGCGGGGACAGATACGCAGTATTTT. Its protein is CATSRDPAGTDTQYF.

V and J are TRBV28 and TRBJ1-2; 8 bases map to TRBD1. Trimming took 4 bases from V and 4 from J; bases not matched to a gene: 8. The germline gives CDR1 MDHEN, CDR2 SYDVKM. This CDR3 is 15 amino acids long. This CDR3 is CASSSPSGGGYGYTF. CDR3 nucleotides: TGTGCCAGCAGTTCCCCCTCAGGGGGCGGCTATGGCTACACCTTC.

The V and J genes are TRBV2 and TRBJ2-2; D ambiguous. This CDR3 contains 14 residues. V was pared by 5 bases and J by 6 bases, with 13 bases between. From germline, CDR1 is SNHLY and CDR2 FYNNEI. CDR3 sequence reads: CASSLQPLAGELFF. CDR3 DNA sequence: TGTGCCAGCAGTTTACAGCCCCTAGCCGGGGAGCTGTTTTTT.

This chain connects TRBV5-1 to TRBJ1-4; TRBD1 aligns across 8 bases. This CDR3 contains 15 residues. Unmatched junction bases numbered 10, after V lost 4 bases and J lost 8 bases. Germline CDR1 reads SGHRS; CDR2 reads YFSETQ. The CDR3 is CASSPRTGMREKLFF. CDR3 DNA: TGCGCCAGCAGCCCGCGGACAGGGATGAGGGAAAAACTGTTTTTT.

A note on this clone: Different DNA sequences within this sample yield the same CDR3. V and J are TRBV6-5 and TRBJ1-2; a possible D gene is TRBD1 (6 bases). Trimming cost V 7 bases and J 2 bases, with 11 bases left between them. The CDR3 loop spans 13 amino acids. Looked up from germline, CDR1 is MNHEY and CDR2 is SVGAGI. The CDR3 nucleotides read TGTGCCAGCACACGGGGACAAAACTATGGCTACACCTTC. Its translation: CASTRGQNYGYTF.

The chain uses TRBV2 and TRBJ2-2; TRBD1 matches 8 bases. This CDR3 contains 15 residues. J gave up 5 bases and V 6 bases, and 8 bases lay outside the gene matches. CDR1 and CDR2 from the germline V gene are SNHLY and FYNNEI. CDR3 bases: TGTGCCAGCAGGGGGCGACAGGGGAATACCGGGGAGCTGTTTTTT. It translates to CASRGRQGNTGELFF.

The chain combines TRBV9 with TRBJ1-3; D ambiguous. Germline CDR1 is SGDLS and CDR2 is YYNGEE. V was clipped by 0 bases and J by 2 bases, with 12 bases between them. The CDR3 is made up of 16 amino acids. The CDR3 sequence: CASSVGVLVAGNTIYF. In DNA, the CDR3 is TGTGCCAGCAGCGTAGGGGTTCTAGTAGCTGGAAACACCATATATTTT.